The 32 T cell receptor beta chains below come from one sample, sequenced in a study of CXCR3-negative and CXCR3-positive naive CD8 T cells. The method, 5' RACE with UMI labels, was used to prepare the TRB cDNA libraries. TCRdb re-called the 5' RACE reads; every CDR3 protein appears as one record, without DNA. The sample table includes around 66,000 distinct CDR3 sequences. Study conclusions and caveats: Naive cells positive for CXCR3 carried more hydrophobic TRB CDR3s than CXCR3-negative ones.

These receptors have no identified antigens. Sequenced: naive CXCR3+ CD8+ T cells from blood. Specified subset: CD45RO-CCR7+CD27+CD95- naive CD8+ T cells expressing CXCR3 (TNR3+). Source of these receptors: a human donor in good health. Some clones in this sample may be carry-over from other donors' samples.

The gene calls are TRBV7-9 and TRBJ2-3; lacking DNA, the TRBD2 call made by TCRdb goes unchecked. This CDR3 has 15 amino acids. Germline-derived CDR1 and CDR2 are SEHNR and FQNEAQ (reference sequence). CDR3 residues: CASSSPSGGPDTQYF.

The chain couples TRBV3-1 to TRBJ2-1; no DNA is available, so the TRBD2 call from TCRdb remains unchecked. In germline, CDR1 is LGHDT, CDR2 YNNKEL (reference sequence). The CDR3 consists of 20 residues. The CDR3 here is CASSQDSGDLAGALYNEQFF.

The chain links TRBV7-9 to TRBJ2-5; TCRdb returns TRBD1, unconfirmable since there is no DNA. CDR3 length equals 15 residues. CDR1 is SEHNR and CDR2 is FQNEAQ in the germline V gene (reference sequence). This chain's CDR3 is CASSLARDGRETQYF. Based on the CDR3 plus reference TRBV7-9 and TRBJ2-5, the full variable domain is DTGVSQNPRHKITKRGQNVTFRCDPISEHNRLYWYRQTLGQGPEFLTYFQNEAQLEKSRLLSDRFSAERPKGSFSTLEIQRTEQGDSAMYLCASSLARDGRETQYFGPGTRLLVL.

CDR3 sequence: CATSGPSRGETQYF. V gene TRBV12-3 or TRBV12-4 combines with J gene TRBJ2-5; TCRdb indicates TRBD2, and absent DNA this call remains unverified. CDR3 size: 14 residues.

The chain carries TRBV24-1 and TRBJ2-1; TCRdb's assignment of TRBD2 cannot be checked, as there is no DNA. The germline V gene encodes CDR1 KGHDR and CDR2 SFDVKD. The length of the CDR3 is 16 residues. CDR3 loop: CATSDPSAGAYNEQFF.

The chain has TRBV2 and TRBJ1-1. Germline V gene sequence: CDR1 SNHLY, CDR2 FYNNEI. The CDR3 has 14 residues. The CDR3 sequence is CASSEDSVAPEAFF.

J is TRBJ2-1 and V is TRBV7-2; with no DNA, the TCRdb D assignment of TRBD1 cannot be verified. Per the germline V gene, CDR1 is SGHTA and CDR2 is FQGNSA. The CDR3 spans 16 residues. This chain's CDR3 is CASSLSGGALYNEQFF.

V usage is TRBV11-2 and J usage is TRBJ2-5; TCRdb outputs TRBD1, but without DNA this stays unchecked. In germline, CDR1 is SGHAT, CDR2 FQNNGV. This CDR3 has 17 amino acids. The CDR3 region is CASSLDRDRAQQETQYF.

V is TRBV24-1 and J is TRBJ2-1; TCRdb designates TRBD2, a call that cannot be tested without DNA. Germline values: CDR1 KGHDR, CDR2 SFDVKD. The CDR3 covers 12 residues. The chain's CDR3 is CATGGEGSEQFF.

The V gene is TRBV29-1, the J gene TRBJ2-2; TCRdb names TRBD1, which stays unverified in the absence of DNA. The V gene's germline CDR1 is SQVTM and CDR2 ANQGSEA. There are 13 residues in the CDR3. CDR3 residues: CSATGVNTGELFF.

The CDR3 reads CASSPPLGAEAFF. J is TRBJ1-1 and V is TRBV11-2. Germline values: CDR1 SGHAT, CDR2 FQNNGV. The CDR3 consists of 13 residues.

The rearrangement joins TRBV29-1 to TRBJ2-3. From germline, CDR1 is SQVTM and CDR2 ANQGSEA. The CDR3 consists of 15 residues. CDR3 region: CSVEDFGMFTDTQYF.

CDR3 sequence: CASSPIMNTEAFF. The chain employs TRBV4-3 and TRBJ1-1. Looked up from germline, CDR1 is LGHNA and CDR2 is YSLEER. The CDR3 has 13 amino acids.

This rearrangement joins TRBV29-1 to TRBJ2-7; with no DNA, the TCRdb D assignment of TRBD2 cannot be verified. The germline gives CDR1 SQVTM, CDR2 ANQGSEA. The CDR3 totals 13 residues. The CDR3 loop reads CSVITRDSYEQYF.

The chain uses TRBV7-9 and TRBJ2-7; TCRdb selects TRBD2, and the lack of DNA leaves this call unchecked. The CDR3 is 15 residues long. In germline, CDR1 is SEHNR, CDR2 FQNEAQ (reference sequence). The CDR3 spells CASSLGLAGVYEQYF.

The chain has TRBV25-1 and TRBJ2-7. Germline V gene lookup returns CDR1 MGHDK and CDR2 SYGVNS. This CDR3 is built from 13 residues. This chain's CDR3 is CASSPAAPYEQYF.

V usage is TRBV19 and J usage is TRBJ2-6. Germline assignment: CDR1 LNHDA and CDR2 SQIVND (reference sequence). This CDR3 has 14 residues. CDR3 region: CASSIGSGANVLTF. The variable domain in full, completed from reference TRBV19 and TRBJ2-6, reads DGGITQSPKYLFRKEGQNVTLSCEQNLNHDAMYWYRQDPGQGLRLIYYSQIVNDFQKGDIAEGYSVSREKKESFPLTVTSAQKNPTAFYLCASSIGSGANVLTFGAGSRLTVL.

V and J are TRBV29-1 and TRBJ2-4; the D gene TCRdb calls, TRBD1, cannot be checked with no DNA. This CDR3 is 16 amino acids long. Germline assignment: CDR1 SQVTM and CDR2 ANQGSEA. The CDR3 loop reads CSVEDARTGTRNIQYF.

The chain carries TRBV30 and TRBJ1-4; TCRdb proposes TRBD1, but this gene call is untestable without DNA. CDR1 and CDR2 from the germline V gene are GTSNPN and SVGIG (reference sequence). This CDR3 has 14 amino acids. CDR3 sequence reads: CAWSVDSRNEKLFF.

The chain has TRBV7-9 and TRBJ2-5; TCRdb gives TRBD2 as the D gene, but with no DNA this cannot be confirmed. Germline values: CDR1 SEHNR, CDR2 FQNEAQ (reference sequence). This CDR3 spans 19 amino acids. CDR3 sequence reads: CASSLSFRGTPRTFETQYF.

The chain joins TRBV20-1 to TRBJ1-1; TCRdb reports TRBD1, a call that lacks DNA to check it against. Germline V gene sequence: CDR1 DFQATT, CDR2 SNEGSKA (reference sequence). This CDR3 comprises 13 residues. CDR3 region: CSATVGGNTEAFF.

This chain connects TRBV12-3 or TRBV12-4 to TRBJ1-2; TCRdb lists TRBD1, though no DNA is available to test this call. The CDR3 sequence is 13 residues long. The CDR3 loop is CASSLGQIYGYTF.

The CDR3 region is CSVGQAGGLEQFF. The genes are TRBV29-1 and TRBJ2-1; the D call of TRBD2 rests on TCRdb alone, since no DNA is present to check it. This CDR3 has 13 amino acids. The germline CDR1 and CDR2 sequences are SQVTM and ANQGSEA.

CDR3 in amino acids: CASSAPGQGWEQFF. The rearrangement joins TRBV9 to TRBJ2-1; TCRdb designates TRBD1, a call that cannot be tested without DNA. The V gene's germline CDR1 is SGDLS and CDR2 YYNGEE. This CDR3 contains 14 residues.

The rearrangement uses TRBV29-1 and TRBJ2-7; TCRdb returns TRBD1, unconfirmable since there is no DNA. There are 13 residues in the CDR3. The germline V gene has CDR1 SQVTM and CDR2 ANQGSEA. The CDR3 sequence is CSVADGHSYEQYF.

This clonotype ranks as medium-sized (0.01 to 0.1%) in terms of frequency. V gene TRBV7-3 combines with J gene TRBJ2-2. This CDR3 is 12 amino acids long. CDR1 is SGHTA, CDR2 FQGTGA, per germline. CDR3 protein: CASSPNTGELFF.

The V call is TRBV29-1, the J call TRBJ2-5; TCRdb proposes TRBD1, but this gene call is untestable without DNA. This CDR3 comprises 16 residues. Germline CDR1 SQVTM, CDR2 ANQGSEA. CDR3 loop: CSVEFWARGMEETQYF.

V and J are TRBV6-1 and TRBJ1-1; the TCRdb D gene call, TRBD1, has no DNA to confirm it. In germline, CDR1 is MNHNS, CDR2 SASEGT. CDR3 length: 15 amino acids. The CDR3 spells CASSESPLKNTEAFF.

The rearrangement links TRBV20-1 to TRBJ2-5. The CDR3 runs to 12 residues. Looked up from germline, CDR1 is DFQATT and CDR2 is SNEGSKA (reference sequence). CDR3: CSALQRQETQYF.

The V and J genes are TRBV27 and TRBJ1-1; TCRdb returns TRBD1, unconfirmable since there is no DNA. The CDR3 runs to 13 residues. From germline, CDR1 is MNHEY and CDR2 SMNVEV (reference sequence). The CDR3 sequence is CASSFGGYTEAFF.

The V and J genes are TRBV20-1 and TRBJ2-5; TCRdb proposes TRBD1, but this gene call is untestable without DNA. The CDR3 loop spans 15 amino acids. Per the germline V gene, CDR1 is DFQATT and CDR2 is SNEGSKA (reference sequence). The CDR3: CSAVKSQGAQETQYF.

The chain carries TRBV7-9 and TRBJ2-3; with no DNA, the TCRdb D assignment of TRBD2 cannot be verified. Germline V gene lookup returns CDR1 SEHNR and CDR2 FQNEAQ (reference sequence). The CDR3 has 19 amino acids. Here the CDR3 reads CASSPSRGTVPSSTDTQYF.